This T cell receptor beta chain was sequenced for a study of cytomegalovirus exposure and HLA in healthy donors. Study-wide findings and caveats: In vitro, three CMV-associated chains proved specific for CMV antigens.

A word on this clone: Its antigen remains unidentified.

PCR amplification relied on 60 Vbeta primers (plus 13 Jbeta primers). Clones were sequenced by immunoSEQ multiplex PCR, and TCRdb holds only the in-frame ones, with some missing. This listing includes about 48,000 clones. This CDR3 is built from 14 residues. V dropped 6 bases and J dropped 2; count of bases not matched to a gene: 2. The germline gives CDR1 SQVTM, CDR2 ANQGSEA. The chain employs TRBV29-1 and TRBJ2-2; 11 bases line up with TRBD2. The sequence was obtained from a woman aged 40 to 50 in good health and CMV-seronegative. Sequencing was carried out using PBMCs. The CDR3 protein is CSVGTSGNTGELFF. DNA for the CDR3: TGCAGCGTGGGGACTAGCGGAAACACCGGGGAGCTGTTTTTT.